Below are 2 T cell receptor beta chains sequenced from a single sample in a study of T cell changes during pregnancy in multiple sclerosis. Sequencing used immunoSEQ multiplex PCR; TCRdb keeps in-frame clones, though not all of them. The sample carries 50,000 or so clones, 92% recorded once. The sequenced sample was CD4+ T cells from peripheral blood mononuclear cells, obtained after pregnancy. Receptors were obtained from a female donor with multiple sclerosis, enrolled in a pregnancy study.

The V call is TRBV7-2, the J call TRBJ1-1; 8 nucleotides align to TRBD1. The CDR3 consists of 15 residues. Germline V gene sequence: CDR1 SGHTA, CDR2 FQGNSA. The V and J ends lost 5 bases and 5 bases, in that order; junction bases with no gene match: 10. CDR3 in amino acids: CASSPGGTGRTEAFF. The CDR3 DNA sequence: TGTGCCAGCAGCCCAGGGGGGACAGGTAGGACTGAAGCTTTCTTT.

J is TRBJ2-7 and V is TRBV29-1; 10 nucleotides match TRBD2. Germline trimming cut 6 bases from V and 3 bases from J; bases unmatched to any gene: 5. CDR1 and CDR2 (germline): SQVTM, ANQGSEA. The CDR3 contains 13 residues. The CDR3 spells CSVALAGIYEQYF. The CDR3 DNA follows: TGCAGCGTCGCACTAGCGGGGATCTACGAGCAGTACTTC.